This T cell receptor beta chain was identified in a study of regulatory T cells in long-lasting Graves disease. Many counts were recorded for this clonotype. Its antigen remains unidentified. Per the germline V gene, CDR1 is MNHNS and CDR2 is SASEGT. The CDR3 contains 13 residues. Trimming took 1 base from V and 4 from J, leaving 4 bases between them. Arm-PCR of CDR3 regions and iRepertoire HTBI primers were the basis on which TCR beta libraries were built. TCRdb used MiXCR to reprocess the multiplex PCR reads, holding one entry per CDR3 protein. The profile shows about 240,000 distinct CDR3 sequences, around 20% of them singletons. Time point in this sample: newly diagnosed GD, antithyroid drugs for less than 3 months. After RNA was extracted from PBMCs, the TCR library was made from it. American Thyroid Association guidelines defined how Graves' disease was diagnosed. Peripheral blood, about 10 milliliters of it, was drawn into EDTA tubes.

Broader study findings: Favoring TRBV28, TRBJ1-2 and TRBJ2-5 was a feature seen in persistent disease.

The sequences come from peripheral blood mononuclear cells (PBMCs), collected at new diagnosis, from a patient treated with antithyroid drugs. The clonotype comes from a female donor with Graves disease. This chain uses TRBV6-1 with TRBJ1-4; D not resolved. CDR3 protein: CASSEGLNEKLFF. The DNA of the CDR3 is TGTGCCAGCAGTGAAGGTCTTAATGAAAAACTGTTTTTT.